A selection of T cell receptor beta chains follows, all from one sample in a study of T cell changes during pregnancy in multiple sclerosis. The method was immunoSEQ multiplex PCR; TCRdb's version includes in-frame clones alone and lacks a portion of them. Among approximately 69,000 clones, roughly nine tenths were seen once, and the ten largest hold approximately 2%. Sequences were derived from peripheral blood, sampled in the second trimester of pregnancy. The receptors were sampled from a female donor in good health, enrolled as a control in a pregnancy study. Both conserved end residues are part of each CDR3. The order of the fields is D gene, clone size, J gene, V gene, CDR3 protein, CDR3 DNA. A D gene is named only where the DNA matches it firmly. Where a row states a size, it is once, few, many or the class of an expanded clone; other rows omit it.

TRBD2 - TRBJ2-1 TRBV27 CASQTSGGSKRIYNEQFF TGTGCCAGTCAGACTAGCGGGGGCTCGAAGAGGATTTACAATGAGCAGTTCTTC
TRBD1 - TRBJ1-2 TRBV28 CASSPSTIQGMGSYTF TGTGCCAGCAGTCCGTCCACTATACAGGGGATGGGTAGCTACACCTTC
- - TRBJ2-7 TRBV5-1 CASSLAGGTYEQYF TGCGCCAGCAGCTTGGCTGGGGGGACTTACGAGCAGTACTTC
- - TRBJ1-6 TRBV29-1 CSVAEETGISPLHF TGCAGCGTCGCCGAGGAGACGGGAATTTCACCCCTCCACTTT
- - TRBJ1-1 TRBV30 CAWSHGLGNTEAFF TGTGCCTGGAGTCATGGCCTAGGGAACACTGAAGCTTTCTTT
- - TRBJ2-7 TRBV30 CAWTTGGEQYF TGTGCCTGGACCACGGGTGGAGAGCAGTACTTC
- - TRBJ1-3 TRBV7-9 CASSSRDTPGNTIYF TGTGCCAGCAGCTCCCGGGACACCCCTGGAAACACCATATATTTT
- - TRBJ2-7 TRBV4-1 CASSQAYSSYEQYF TGCGCCAGCAGCCAAGCTTACAGCTCCTACGAGCAGTACTTC
- - TRBJ2-1 TRBV4-3 CASSRDNRGSYNEQFF TGCGCCAGCAGCCGGGACAACCGAGGCTCCTACAATGAGCAGTTCTTC
TRBD2 - TRBJ2-3 TRBV2 CASERGSTDTQYF TGTGCCAGCGAGCGGGGGAGCACAGATACGCAGTATTTT
TRBD1 once TRBJ2-1 TRBV7-9 CASSLVGTGYNEQFF TGTGCCAGCAGCTTAGTGGGGACAGGCTACAATGAGCAGTTCTTC
- - TRBJ1-1 TRBV5-4 CASSQSTGMNTEAFF TGTGCCAGCAGCCAATCTACAGGGATGAACACTGAAGCTTTCTTT
- - TRBJ1-1 TRBV18 CASSQQGPLTEAFF TGTGCCAGCTCACAACAGGGTCCCCTCACTGAAGCTTTCTTT
- - TRBJ2-3 TRBV5-4 CASSLAGSDTQYF TGTGCCAGCAGCTTGGCAGGGTCAGATACGCAGTATTTT
- - TRBJ1-1 TRBV20-1 CSARDLGEAFF TGCAGTGCTAGAGATCTAGGTGAAGCTTTCTTT
TRBD2 - TRBJ2-5 TRBV27 CASSLLTSGGPQETQYF TGTGCCAGCAGTTTATTGACTAGCGGGGGCCCTCAAGAGACCCAGTACTTC
TRBD2 - TRBJ2-1 TRBV4-1 CASSPLLAGGGNEQFF TGCGCCAGCAGCCCCCTCCTAGCGGGGGGTGGCAATGAGCAGTTCTTC
- - TRBJ2-3 TRBV30 CAWRTGGLGTDTQYF TGTGCCTGGAGGACGGGGGGCCTGGGCACAGATACGCAGTATTTT
TRBD1 - TRBJ1-4 TRBV7-6 CASSLGQGDEKLFF TGTGCCAGCAGCCTGGGACAGGGAGATGAAAAACTGTTTTTT
- - TRBJ2-7 TRBV4-1 CASSQADRTPYEQYF TGCGCCAGCAGCCAAGCCGACAGGACTCCCTACGAGCAGTACTTC
TRBD1 - TRBJ1-5 TRBV6-6 CASSRQGARLSQPQHF TGTGCCAGCAGCCGACAGGGGGCCCGCCTTAGTCAGCCCCAGCATTTT
- once TRBJ2-7 TRBV5-4 CASSQDFGRAGEQYF TGTGCCAGCAGCCAAGATTTCGGCAGGGCCGGCGAGCAGTACTTC
- - TRBJ1-5 TRBV28 CASSLTPRGPSNQPQHF TGTGCCAGCAGTTTAACCCCCAGGGGACCTAGCAATCAGCCCCAGCATTTT
TRBD2 - TRBJ2-2 TRBV5-1 CASRRGLAGGPTGELFF TGCGCCAGCAGGCGGGGACTAGCGGGGGGGCCCACCGGGGAGCTGTTTTTT
TRBD1 - TRBJ1-4 TRBV28 CASSRGLEKLFF TGTGCCAGCAGCAGGGGGCTTGAAAAACTGTTTTTT
TRBD1 - TRBJ2-1 TRBV19 CASSIGTGMSYNEQFF TGTGCCAGTAGTATCGGGACAGGGATGAGTTACAATGAGCAGTTCTTC